The 18 T cell receptor beta chains given below trace back to one sample, sequenced in a study of coeliac disease. Measured with immunoSEQ multiplex PCR; TCRdb has only the in-frame clones, and not every one. The sample contains 3,500 to 5,500 clones, 62% of which appear only once. Input material: intraepithelial lymphocytes from the gut. Receptors originate from a woman under 30 with active celiac disease.

This clone rates as medium-sized. The V and J genes are TRBV7-7 and TRBJ2-1; D unclear. The V gene's germline CDR1 is SSHAT and CDR2 FNYEAQ (reference sequence). This CDR3 contains 14 residues. The germline V and J ends were trimmed by 1 base and 4 bases, with 8 bases remaining between them. CDR3 DNA sequence: TGTGCCAGCAGCTTAGGTCCCCTTTACAATGAGCAGTTCTTC. Translation gives CASSLGPLYNEQFF.

By frequency in the sample, this clone is large. The chain combines TRBV10-3 with TRBJ2-7; D is ambiguous. V shed 0 bases and J shed 5 bases, with 5 bases lying between them. This CDR3 comprises 12 residues. Germline V CDR1 and CDR2: ENHRY, SYGVKD. This CDR3 is CAISESVHEQYF. The CDR3 DNA reads TGTGCCATCAGTGAGTCCGTCCACGAGCAGTACTTC.

This clone was seen more than once but under ten times. The chain combines TRBV9 with TRBJ1-2, with D perhaps matching TRBD1 (5 bases). Germline V CDR1 and CDR2: SGDLS, YYNGEE. V dropped 2 bases and J dropped 4 bases, with 9 bases sitting between them. The CDR3 length is 13 residues. The CDR3 spells CASSVSTGYGYTF. The CDR3 DNA follows: TGTGCCAGCAGCGTCTCTACAGGCTATGGCTACACCTTC.

The J gene is TRBJ2-4, the V gene TRBV6-1, with 12 bases lining up with TRBD2. J lost 7 bases, V lost 2 bases, and 3 bases had no gene match. The CDR3 has 15 residues. Germline V gene data show CDR1 as MNHNS and CDR2 as SASEGT. In DNA form, the CDR3 reads TGTGCCAGCAGTGAACTAGCGGGAGGGTGGAACATTCAGTACTTC. This gives the protein CASSELAGGWNIQYF.

The chain uses TRBV28 and TRBJ2-6, with a tentative D call TRBD1 (6 bases). Trimming removed 5 bases from V and 0 bases from J, with 8 bases in between. Germline CDR1 is MDHEN and CDR2 is SYDVKM. This CDR3 spans 15 amino acids. CDR3 residues: CASSIRGSGANVLTF. In DNA, the CDR3 is TGTGCCAGCAGTATCAGGGGCTCTGGGGCCAACGTCCTGACTTTC.

V usage is TRBV4-1 and J usage is TRBJ2-4; D might be TRBD2 (6 bases). The length of the CDR3 is 16 residues. The germline V and J ends were trimmed by 4 bases and 2 bases, with 15 bases remaining between them. The germline V gene has CDR1 MGHRA and CDR2 YSYEKL. The CDR3 DNA reads as TGCGCCAGCAGCCCCATCGGTAGCGGATCCAAAAACATTCAGTACTTC. Its translation: CASSPIGSGSKNIQYF.

This chain joins TRBV4-3 and TRBJ2-5, with D possibly TRBD2 on 7 matching bases. CDR1 is LGHNA, CDR2 YSLEER, per germline. The CDR3 loop spans 15 amino acids. Trimming removed 4 bases at V and 9 bases at J, with 21 bases between. In DNA form, the CDR3 reads TGCGCCAGCAGCCCCGGGGGGCTCCTGGCATCGGCCCAGTACTTC. Translating gives CASSPGGLLASAQYF.

This clone occurred once. V is TRBV11-3 and J is TRBJ2-3, with D possibly being TRBD2 (5 bases). CDR3 length: 13 amino acids. V was trimmed by 3 bases and J by 6 bases, leaving 10 bases between them. CDR1 and CDR2 from the germline V gene are SGHNT and YENEEA. The CDR3 here is CASSFPWEDTQYF. The CDR3 nucleotides read TGTGCCAGCAGCTTTCCCTGGGAGGATACGCAGTATTTT.

The gene calls are TRBV5-6 and TRBJ1-3; D uncertain. The germline CDR1 and CDR2 sequences are SGHDT and YYEEEE. V gave up 0 bases and J gave up 3 bases, with 7 bases separating them. The CDR3 is 14 amino acids. The CDR3 nucleotides are TGTGCCAGCAGCTTGGTGCAGAATGGAAACACCATATATTTT. It codes for CASSLVQNGNTIYF.

The rearrangement uses TRBV19 and TRBJ1-2; 7 positions agree with TRBD1. Germline V gene data show CDR1 as LNHDA and CDR2 as SQIVND (reference sequence). The CDR3 contains 17 residues. V was pared by 7 bases and J by 0 bases, with 14 bases of the junction left unmatched. The CDR3 here is CASTPLWTGLSNYGYTF. The DNA for the CDR3 is TGTGCCAGTACCCCCTTATGGACAGGACTTTCTAACTATGGCTACACCTTC.

V gene TRBV5-4 combines with J gene TRBJ2-1; TRBD2 matches at 11 bases. The germline V gene has CDR1 SGHNT and CDR2 YYREEE (reference sequence). This CDR3 spans 15 amino acids. V lost 3 bases to trimming and J lost 9 bases; unmatched junction nucleotides: 8. This chain's CDR3 is CASSSTSGNGGEQFF. The CDR3 DNA reads as TGTGCCAGCAGCTCGACTAGCGGGAACGGGGGTGAGCAGTTCTTC.

The J gene is TRBJ2-1, the V gene TRBV7-2; 7 nucleotides align to TRBD2. This CDR3 contains 16 residues. Germline loops: CDR1 SGHTA, CDR2 FQGNSA. After removal of 8 bases from V and 1 base from J, the junction contained 11 bases not matched to a gene. CDR3 sequence: CASFPGRGTSYNEQFF. The CDR3 nucleotides read TGTGCCAGCTTCCCGGGGAGGGGCACGTCCTACAATGAGCAGTTCTTC.

The chain uses TRBV5-4 and TRBJ2-2; D possibly corresponds to TRBD2 (5 bases). This CDR3 spans 13 amino acids. Germline CDR1 SGHNT, CDR2 YYREEE (reference sequence). The V gene lost 1 base and the J gene lost 7 bases, with 8 bases spanning the gap. CDR3 nucleotide sequence: TGTGCCAGCAGCTTGACGGGAAGCGGGGAGCTGTTTTTT. Its protein is CASSLTGSGELFF.

This clone was seen only a few times. This rearrangement joins TRBV27 to TRBJ2-2; 8 bases line up with TRBD1. V trimming: 3 bases; J trimming: 7 bases; junction bases outside the gene matches: 7. Germline values: CDR1 MNHEY, CDR2 SMNVEV (reference sequence). This CDR3 spans 15 amino acids. The CDR3 coding sequence is TGTGCCAGCAGTTTCGGACAGGGTTTTCACGGGGAGCTGTTTTTT. It codes for CASSFGQGFHGELFF.

The chain couples TRBV28 to TRBJ2-7; a weak D match, TRBD2 (6 bases). The CDR3 has 15 residues. Trimming stripped 2 bases from V and 2 bases from J, with 13 bases between. CDR1 MDHEN and CDR2 SYDVKM come from the germline V gene. CDR3 coding DNA: TGTGCCAGCAGTTTACCGGGACTCGCCACCTACGAGCAGTACTTC. It specifies CASSLPGLATYEQYF.

The chain couples TRBV28 to TRBJ1-2, with D unresolved. The CDR3 has 14 residues. CDR1 is MDHEN, CDR2 SYDVKM, per germline. V gave up 3 bases and J gave up 4 bases, with 12 bases separating them. CDR3 loop: CASSLRVSRYGYTF. The CDR3 nucleotides are TGTGCCAGCAGTTTGCGAGTGTCCCGCTATGGCTACACCTTC.

J is TRBJ1-6 and V is TRBV6-5, with D unresolved. The CDR3 extends over 15 amino acids. The V end was cut by 5 bases, the J end by 0 bases, with 8 bases between. The germline CDR1 and CDR2 sequences are MNHEY and SVGAGI. CDR3 in amino acids: CASSPESSYNSPLHF. The CDR3 DNA follows: TGTGCCAGCAGTCCTGAGAGCTCCTATAATTCACCCCTCCACTTT.

The rearrangement links TRBV28 to TRBJ1-4; TRBD1 agrees at 9 bases. The CDR3 has 20 residues. The V segment lost 5 bases and the J segment 3 bases; nucleotides outside the gene matches: 19. Germline-derived CDR1 and CDR2 are MDHEN and SYDVKM. CDR3 region: CASSPTNLFRTGVSNEKLFF. The CDR3 bases are TGTGCCAGCAGTCCCACAAACCTCTTCCGGACAGGGGTATCTAATGAAAAACTGTTTTTT.